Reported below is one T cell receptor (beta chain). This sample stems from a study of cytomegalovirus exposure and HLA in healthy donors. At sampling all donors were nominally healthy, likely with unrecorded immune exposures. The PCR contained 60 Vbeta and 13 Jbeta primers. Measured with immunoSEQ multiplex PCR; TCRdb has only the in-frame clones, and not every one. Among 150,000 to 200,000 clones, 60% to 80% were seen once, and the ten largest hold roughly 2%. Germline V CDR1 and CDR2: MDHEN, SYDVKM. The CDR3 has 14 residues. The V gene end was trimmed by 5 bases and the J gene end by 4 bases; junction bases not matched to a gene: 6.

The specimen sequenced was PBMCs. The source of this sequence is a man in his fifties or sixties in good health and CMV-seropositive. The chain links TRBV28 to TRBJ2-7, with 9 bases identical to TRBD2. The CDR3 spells CASSSGGRPYEQYF. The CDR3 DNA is TGTGCCAGCAGTAGCGGGGGGAGACCTTACGAGCAGTACTTC.